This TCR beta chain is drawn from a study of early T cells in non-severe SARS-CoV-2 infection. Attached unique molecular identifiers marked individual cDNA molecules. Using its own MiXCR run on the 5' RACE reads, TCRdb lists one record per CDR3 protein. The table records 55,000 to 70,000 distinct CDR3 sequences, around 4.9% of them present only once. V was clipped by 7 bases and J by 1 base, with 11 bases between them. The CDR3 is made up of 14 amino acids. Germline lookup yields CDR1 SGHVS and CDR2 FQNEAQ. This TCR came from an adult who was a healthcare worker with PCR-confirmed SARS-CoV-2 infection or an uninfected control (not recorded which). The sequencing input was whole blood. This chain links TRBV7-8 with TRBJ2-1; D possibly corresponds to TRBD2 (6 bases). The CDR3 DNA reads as TGTGCCAGCAACTTCAGCGGGTCCTACAATGAGCAGTTCTTC. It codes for CASNFSGSYNEQFF. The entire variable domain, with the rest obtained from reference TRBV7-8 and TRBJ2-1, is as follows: GAGVSQSPRYKVAKRGQDVALRCDPISGHVSLFWYQQALGQGPEFLTYFQNEAQLDKSGLPSDRFFAERPEGSVSTLKIQRTQQEDSAVYLCASNFSGSYNEQFFGPGTRLTVL.